This T cell receptor (beta chain) was captured by sequencing in a study of blood T cell repertoires in COVID-19. As for the study in general: Sites in the United States, Italy and Spain provided acute and convalescent COVID-19 samples. PBMCs, B-cell-depleted T cells, or T cells provided the cDNA or gDNA that made up the material.

There are 17 residues in the CDR3. Germline CDR1 SGHRS, CDR2 YFSETQ. Trimming took off 1 base at V and 0 bases at J, with 15 bases between the two ends. Original data processing: The authors estimated nucleated cell counts from reference gene primer amplification. The table came from immunoSEQ multiplex PCR; TCRdb's copy has only in-frame clones and leaves some out. V, J and clone size are those of that table, while D and trimming were read from the DNA. The sample lists some 110,000 clones; around 86% were seen once. The chain employs TRBV5-1 and TRBJ2-3; D is perhaps TRBD2 (7 bases). Material: peripheral blood. The TCR comes from a human donor in a cohort sampled during active COVID-19. The CDR3 region has the DNA TGCGCCAGCAGCTTGATACAGGGAGGGGGGAGCACAGATACGCAGTATTTT. Encoded protein: CASSLIQGGGSTDTQYF. Looking up the rest from reference TRBV5-1 and TRBJ2-3 gives the full variable domain: KAGVTQTPRYLIKTRGQQVTLSCSPISGHRSVSWYQQTPGQGLQFLFEYFSETQRNKGNFPGRFSGRQFSNSRSEMNVSTLELGDSALYLCASSLIQGGGSTDTQYFGPGTRLTVL.